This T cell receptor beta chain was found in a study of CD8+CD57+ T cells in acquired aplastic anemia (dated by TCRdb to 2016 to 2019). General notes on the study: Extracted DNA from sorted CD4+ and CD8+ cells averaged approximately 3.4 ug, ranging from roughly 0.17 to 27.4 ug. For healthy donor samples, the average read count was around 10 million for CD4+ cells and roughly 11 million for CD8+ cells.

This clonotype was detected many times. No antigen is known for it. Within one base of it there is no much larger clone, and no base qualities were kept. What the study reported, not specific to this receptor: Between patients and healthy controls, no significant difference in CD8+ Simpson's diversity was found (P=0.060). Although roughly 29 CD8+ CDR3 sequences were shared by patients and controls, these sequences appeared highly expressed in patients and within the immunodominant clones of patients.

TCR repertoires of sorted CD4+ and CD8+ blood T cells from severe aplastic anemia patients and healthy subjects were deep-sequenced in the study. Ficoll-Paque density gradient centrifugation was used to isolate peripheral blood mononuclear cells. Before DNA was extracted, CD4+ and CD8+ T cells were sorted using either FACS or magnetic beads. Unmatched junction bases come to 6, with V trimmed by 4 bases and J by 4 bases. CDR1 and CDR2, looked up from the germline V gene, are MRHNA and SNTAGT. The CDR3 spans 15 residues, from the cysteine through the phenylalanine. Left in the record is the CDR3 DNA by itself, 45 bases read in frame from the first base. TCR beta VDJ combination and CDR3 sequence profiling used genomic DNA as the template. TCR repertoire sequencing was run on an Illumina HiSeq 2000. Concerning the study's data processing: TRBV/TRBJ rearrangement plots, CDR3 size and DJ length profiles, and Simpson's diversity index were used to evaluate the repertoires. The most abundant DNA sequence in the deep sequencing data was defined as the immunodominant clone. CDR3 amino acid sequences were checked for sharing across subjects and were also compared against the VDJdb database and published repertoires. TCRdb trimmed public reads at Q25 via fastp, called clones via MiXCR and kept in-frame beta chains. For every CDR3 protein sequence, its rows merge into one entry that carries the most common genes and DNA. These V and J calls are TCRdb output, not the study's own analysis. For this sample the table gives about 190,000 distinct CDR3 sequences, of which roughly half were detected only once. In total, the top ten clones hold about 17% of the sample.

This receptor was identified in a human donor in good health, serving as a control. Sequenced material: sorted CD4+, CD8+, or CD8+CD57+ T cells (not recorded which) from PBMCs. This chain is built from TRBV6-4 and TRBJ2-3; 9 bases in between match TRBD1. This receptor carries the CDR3 CASSVDRGSADTQYF. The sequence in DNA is TGTGCCAGCAGTGTAGACAGGGGGTCTGCAGATACGCAGTATTTT.